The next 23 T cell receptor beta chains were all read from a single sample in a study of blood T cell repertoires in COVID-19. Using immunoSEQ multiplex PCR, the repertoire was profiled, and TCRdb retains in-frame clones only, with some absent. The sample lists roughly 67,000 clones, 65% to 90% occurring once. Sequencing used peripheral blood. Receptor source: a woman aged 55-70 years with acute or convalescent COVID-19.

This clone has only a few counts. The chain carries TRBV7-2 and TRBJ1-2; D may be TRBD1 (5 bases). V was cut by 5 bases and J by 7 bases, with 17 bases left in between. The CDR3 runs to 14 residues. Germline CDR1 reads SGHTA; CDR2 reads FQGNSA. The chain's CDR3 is CASSERSRRGGYTF. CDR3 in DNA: TGTGCCAGCAGCGAACGTAGCCGGAGGGGTGGCTACACCTTC.

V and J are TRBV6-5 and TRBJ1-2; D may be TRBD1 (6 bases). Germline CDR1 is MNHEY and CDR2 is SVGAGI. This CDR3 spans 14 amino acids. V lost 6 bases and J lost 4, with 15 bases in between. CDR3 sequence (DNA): TGTGCCAGCAGCATTGCCCAGGGGAGCTATGGCTACACCTTC. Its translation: CASSIAQGSYGYTF.

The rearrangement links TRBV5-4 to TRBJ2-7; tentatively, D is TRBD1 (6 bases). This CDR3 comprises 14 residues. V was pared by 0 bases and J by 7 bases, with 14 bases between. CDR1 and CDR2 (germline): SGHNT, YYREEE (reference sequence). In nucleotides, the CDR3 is TGTGCCAGCAGCTTGGCAGACCCAAGGGGGGAGCAGTACTTC. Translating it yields CASSLADPRGEQYF. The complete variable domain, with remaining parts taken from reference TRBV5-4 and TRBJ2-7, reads ETGVTQSPTHLIKTRGQQVTLRCSSQSGHNTVSWYQQALGQGPQFIFQYYREEENGRGNFPPRFSGLQFPNYSSELNVNALELDDSALYLCASSLADPRGEQYFGPGTRLTVT.

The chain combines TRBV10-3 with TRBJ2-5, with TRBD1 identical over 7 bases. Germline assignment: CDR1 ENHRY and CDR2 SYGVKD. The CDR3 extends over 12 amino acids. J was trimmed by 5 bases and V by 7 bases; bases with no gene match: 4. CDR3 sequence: CAIKGAPETQYF. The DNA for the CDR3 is TGTGCCATCAAGGGGGCGCCGGAGACCCAGTACTTC.

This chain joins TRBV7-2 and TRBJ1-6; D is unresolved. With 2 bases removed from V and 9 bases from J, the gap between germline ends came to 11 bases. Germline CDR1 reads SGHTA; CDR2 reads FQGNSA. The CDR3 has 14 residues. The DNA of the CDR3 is TGTGCCAGCAGCTTACACGGTGGGAGTTCACCCCTCCACTTT. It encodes CASSLHGGSSPLHF.

The DNA of the CDR3 is TGTGCCATCAGTGAGCCCCGGAATGAAAAACTGTTTTTT. This translates into CAISEPRNEKLFF. V usage is TRBV10-3 and J usage is TRBJ1-4, with D unresolved. V lost 2 bases and J lost 5, with 6 bases in between. The CDR3 length is 13 residues. Germline CDR1 reads ENHRY; CDR2 reads SYGVKD.

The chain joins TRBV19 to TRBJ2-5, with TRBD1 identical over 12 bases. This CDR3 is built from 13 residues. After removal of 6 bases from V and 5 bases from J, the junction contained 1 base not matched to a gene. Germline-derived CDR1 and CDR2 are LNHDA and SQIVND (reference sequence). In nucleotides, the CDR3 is TGTGCCAGTAGGGGACAGGGGGCCGAGACCCAGTACTTC. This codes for CASRGQGAETQYF.

The CDR3 reads CASSPHQGDTQYF. CDR3 in DNA: TGTGCCAGCAGCCCTCACCAGGGAGATACGCAGTATTTT. The V gene is TRBV9, the J gene TRBJ2-3; a weak D match, TRBD1 (5 bases). Per the germline V gene, CDR1 is SGDLS and CDR2 is YYNGEE. The CDR3 is 13 residues long. With 4 bases removed from V and 5 bases from J, the gap between germline ends came to 11 bases.

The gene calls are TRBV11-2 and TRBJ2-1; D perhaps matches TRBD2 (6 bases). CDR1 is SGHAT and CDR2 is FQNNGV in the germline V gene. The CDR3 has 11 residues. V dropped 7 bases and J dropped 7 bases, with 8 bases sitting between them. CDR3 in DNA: TGTGCCAGCACCGCGGGGAATGAGCAGTTCTTC. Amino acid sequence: CASTAGNEQFF.

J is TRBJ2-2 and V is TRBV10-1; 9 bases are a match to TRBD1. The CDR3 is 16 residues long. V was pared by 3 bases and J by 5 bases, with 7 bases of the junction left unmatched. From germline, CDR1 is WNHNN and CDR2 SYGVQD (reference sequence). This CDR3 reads CASSDPGTGRTGELFF. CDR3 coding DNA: TGCGCCAGCAGTGACCCCGGGACAGGGAGAACCGGGGAGCTGTTTTTT.

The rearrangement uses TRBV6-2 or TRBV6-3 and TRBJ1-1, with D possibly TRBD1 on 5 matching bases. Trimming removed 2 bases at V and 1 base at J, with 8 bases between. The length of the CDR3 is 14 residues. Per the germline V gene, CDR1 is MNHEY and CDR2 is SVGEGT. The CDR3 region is CASSYNGGNTEAFF. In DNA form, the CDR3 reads TGTGCCAGCAGTTACAACGGGGGGAACACTGAAGCTTTCTTT.

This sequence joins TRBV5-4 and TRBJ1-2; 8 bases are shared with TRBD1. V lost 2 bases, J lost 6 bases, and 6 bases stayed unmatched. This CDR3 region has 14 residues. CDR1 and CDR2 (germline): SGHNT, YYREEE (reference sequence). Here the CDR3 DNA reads TGTGCCAGCAGCTTACCAGGGGGCGGCAATGGCTACACCTTC. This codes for CASSLPGGGNGYTF.

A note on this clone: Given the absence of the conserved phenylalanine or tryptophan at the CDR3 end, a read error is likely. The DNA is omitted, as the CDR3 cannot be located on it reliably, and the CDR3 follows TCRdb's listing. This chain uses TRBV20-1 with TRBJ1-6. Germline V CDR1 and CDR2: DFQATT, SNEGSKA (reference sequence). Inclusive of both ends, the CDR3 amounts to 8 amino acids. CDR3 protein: CSARPRCV.

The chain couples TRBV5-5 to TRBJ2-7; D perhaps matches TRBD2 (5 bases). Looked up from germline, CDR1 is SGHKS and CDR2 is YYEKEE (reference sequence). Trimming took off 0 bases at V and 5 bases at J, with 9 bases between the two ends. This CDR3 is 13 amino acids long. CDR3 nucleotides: TGTGCCAGCAGCTTGGCCGGGAACCACGAGCAGTACTTC. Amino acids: CASSLAGNHEQYF.

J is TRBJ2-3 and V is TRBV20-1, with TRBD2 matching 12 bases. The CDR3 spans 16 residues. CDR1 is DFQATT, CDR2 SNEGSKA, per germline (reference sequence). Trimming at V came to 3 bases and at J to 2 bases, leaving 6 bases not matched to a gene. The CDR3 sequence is CSASRLAGDHTDTQYF. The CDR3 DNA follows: TGCAGTGCTAGTCGACTAGCGGGGGACCACACAGATACGCAGTATTTT.

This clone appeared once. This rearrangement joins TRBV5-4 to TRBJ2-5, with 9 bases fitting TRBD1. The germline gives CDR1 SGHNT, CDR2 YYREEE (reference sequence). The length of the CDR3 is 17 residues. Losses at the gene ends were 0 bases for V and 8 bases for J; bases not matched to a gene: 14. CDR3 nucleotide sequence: TGTGCCAGCAGCTTGGTCCTCGGGGGACAGGGAAGACCCACCCAGTACTTC. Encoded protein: CASSLVLGGQGRPTQYF.

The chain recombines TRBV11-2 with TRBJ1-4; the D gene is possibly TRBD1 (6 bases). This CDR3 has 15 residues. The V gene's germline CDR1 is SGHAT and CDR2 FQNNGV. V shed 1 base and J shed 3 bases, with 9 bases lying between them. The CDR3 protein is CASSLVPGANEKLFF. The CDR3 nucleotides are TGTGCCAGCAGCTTAGTCCCAGGGGCTAATGAAAAACTGTTTTTT. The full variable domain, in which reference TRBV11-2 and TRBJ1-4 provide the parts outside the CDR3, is EAGVAQSPRYKIIEKRQSVAFWCNPISGHATLYWYQQILGQGPKLLIQFQNNGVVDDSQLPKDRFSAERLKGVDSTLKIQPAKLEDSAVYLCASSLVPGANEKLFFGSGTQLSVL.

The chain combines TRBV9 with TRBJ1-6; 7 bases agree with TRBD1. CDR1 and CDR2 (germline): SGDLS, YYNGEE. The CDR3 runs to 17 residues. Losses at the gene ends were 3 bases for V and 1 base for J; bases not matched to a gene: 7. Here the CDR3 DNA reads TGTGCCAGCAGCGCAGGGACAGTTAGATCCTATAATTCACCCCTCCACTTT. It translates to CASSAGTVRSYNSPLHF.

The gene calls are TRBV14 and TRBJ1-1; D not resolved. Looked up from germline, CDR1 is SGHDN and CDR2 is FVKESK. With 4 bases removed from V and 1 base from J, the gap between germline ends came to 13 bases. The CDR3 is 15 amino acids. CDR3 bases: TGTGCCAGCAGCCCCGCTCGGGGATGGAACACTGAAGCTTTCTTT. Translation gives CASSPARGWNTEAFF. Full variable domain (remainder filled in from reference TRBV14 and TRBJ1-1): EAGVTQFPSHSVIEKGQTVTLRCDPISGHDNLYWYRRVMGKEIKFLLHFVKESKQDESGMPNNRFLAERTGGTYSTLKVQPAELEDSGVYFCASSPARGWNTEAFFGQGTRLTVV.

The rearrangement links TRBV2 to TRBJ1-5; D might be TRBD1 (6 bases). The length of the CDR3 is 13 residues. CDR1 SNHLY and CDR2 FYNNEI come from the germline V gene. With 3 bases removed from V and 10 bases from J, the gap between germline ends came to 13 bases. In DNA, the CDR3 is TGTGCCAGCAGTGAGGCCAGGGGTCGTCCCCAGCATTTT. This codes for CASSEARGRPQHF.

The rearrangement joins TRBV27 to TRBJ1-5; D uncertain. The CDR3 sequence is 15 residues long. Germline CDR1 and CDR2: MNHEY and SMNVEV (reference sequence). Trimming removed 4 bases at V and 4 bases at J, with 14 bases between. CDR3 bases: TGTGCCAGCAGTTCGACGTCTCCCGGGAATCAGCCCCAGCATTTT. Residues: CASSSTSPGNQPQHF.

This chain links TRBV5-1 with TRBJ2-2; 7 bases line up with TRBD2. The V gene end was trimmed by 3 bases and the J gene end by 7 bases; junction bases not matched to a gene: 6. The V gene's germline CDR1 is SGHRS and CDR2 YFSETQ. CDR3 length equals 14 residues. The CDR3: CASSSTSLGGELFF. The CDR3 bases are TGCGCCAGCAGCTCGACTAGCCTCGGCGGGGAGCTGTTTTTT.

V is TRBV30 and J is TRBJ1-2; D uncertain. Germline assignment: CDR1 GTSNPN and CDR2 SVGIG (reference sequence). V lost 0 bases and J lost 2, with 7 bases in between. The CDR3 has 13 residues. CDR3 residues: CAWSVPENYGYTF. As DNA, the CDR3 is TGTGCCTGGAGTGTACCGGAGAACTATGGCTACACCTTC.